This T cell receptor (beta chain) was documented in a study of T-cell reconstitution after alpha-beta-depleted transplantation in children (dated by TCRdb to the mid-2010s). For the wider study: Using TCR repertoire profiling, the study followed T-cell immune reconstitution in a quantitative way in children after TCRalphabeta/CD19-depleted allogeneic hematopoietic cell transplantation.

This clonotype showed up just a few times. The antigen it recognizes is unknown. No qualities accompany the bases; no much larger clone lies one base away. Study-wide findings and limitations: Hyperexpanded clone frequencies declined over subsequent months; after one year, T-cell counts and TCRbeta diversity were mostly attributed to newly produced T cells. The apparently early alphabetaT-cell count recovery about two months after transplant was reportedly dependent on only several hundred rapidly expanded clones derived from non-depleted graft cells. The high TCRbeta diversity at day 60 in some patients was ascribed to recipient T cells and intrathymic progenitors that had survived conditioning.

V loses 0 bases, J loses 14 bases, and the germline ends lie 12 bases apart. Based on the germline V gene, the CDR1 and CDR2 sequences are SGHRS and YFSETQ. The CDR3 starts with the cysteine, ends with the phenylalanine, and has 12 residues. The read is trimmed to its CDR3 DNA, 36 bases read in frame from base 1. The intended sense of this specimen's treatment or condition label: allogeneic hematopoietic cell transplantation with graft depleted of TCRalphabeta T cells and CD19 B cells. The children who served as transplant recipients had been given grafts of TCRalphabeta/CD19-depleted allogeneic hematopoietic cells. The library was produced with PCR. Instrument used: Illumina HiSeq 2500. TCR library preparation used molecular barcoding, with unique molecular identifiers applied to normalize quantification of the TCRbeta repertoire. In TCRdb, the public reads were trimmed at Q25 with fastp and aligned with MiXCR, with productive beta chains retained. Records with the same CDR3 protein are collapsed into one entry carrying the most frequent genes and DNA. Within this sample are around 420,000 distinct CDR3 sequences, with around 15% of them counted one time only. 29% of the sample rests with the top ten.

The chain was built from TRBV5-1 and TRBJ2-1; a tentative D match to TRBD2 spans 6 bases. The sequencing used PBMCs, mostly from graft donor cells, collected 360 days after TCRalphabeta/CD19-depleted stem cell transplant. This receptor was obtained from a boy under three years old who had a stem cell transplant for Wiskott-Aldrich syndrome, so the T cells may come from the graft donor. The CDR3 region reads CASSLAGGVKFF. DNA sequence: TGCGCCAGCAGCTTGGCTGGCGGGGTGAAGTTCTTC.